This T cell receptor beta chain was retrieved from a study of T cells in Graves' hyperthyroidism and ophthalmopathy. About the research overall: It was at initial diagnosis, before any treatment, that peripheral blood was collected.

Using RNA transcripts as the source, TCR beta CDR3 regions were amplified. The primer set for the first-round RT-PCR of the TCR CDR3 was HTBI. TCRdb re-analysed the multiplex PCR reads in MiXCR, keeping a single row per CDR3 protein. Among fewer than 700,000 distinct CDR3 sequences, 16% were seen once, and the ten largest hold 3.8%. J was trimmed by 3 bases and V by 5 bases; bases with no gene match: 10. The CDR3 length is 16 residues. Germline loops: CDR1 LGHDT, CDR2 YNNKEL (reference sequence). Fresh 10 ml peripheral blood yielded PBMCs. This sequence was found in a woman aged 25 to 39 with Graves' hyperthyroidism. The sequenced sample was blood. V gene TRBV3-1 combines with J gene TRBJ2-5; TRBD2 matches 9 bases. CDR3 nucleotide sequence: TGTGCCAGCAGCTCAGGTTGGGTAGCGGGAGAAGAGACCCAGTACTTC. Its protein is CASSSGWVAGEETQYF.